The 2 T cell receptor beta chains given below trace back to one sample, sequenced in a study of cytomegalovirus exposure and HLA in healthy donors. The PCR contained 60 Vbeta and 13 Jbeta primers. Repertoires were generated with immunoSEQ multiplex PCR, while TCRdb's copy carries only in-frame clones and drops some. In the table there are about 200,000 clones, around 76% of which are singletons. The sequencing sample was made of PBMCs. These receptors were collected from a man aged 25 to 40 in good health and CMV-seronegative.

The DNA for the CDR3 is TGTGCCAGCAGCCCGGGATTGGGCACAGATACGCAGTATTTT. Translated: CASSPGLGTDTQYF. The V and J genes are TRBV9 and TRBJ2-3, with D possibly matching TRBD2 (5 bases). Trimming took 4 bases from V and 1 from J, leaving 10 bases between them. Per the germline V gene, CDR1 is SGDLS and CDR2 is YYNGEE. The length of the CDR3 is 14 residues.

This chain links TRBV7-3 with TRBJ2-5, with 14 bases identical to TRBD2. Germline lookup yields CDR1 SGHTA and CDR2 FQGTGA. V lost 4 bases to trimming and J lost 3 bases; unmatched junction nucleotides: 4. The CDR3 sequence is 16 residues long. CDR3 in DNA: TGTGCCAGCAGCTCTTTGGGACTAGCGGGGGAAGAGACCCAGTACTTC. Translated, it gives CASSSLGLAGEETQYF. Based on the CDR3 plus reference TRBV7-3 and TRBJ2-5, the full variable domain is GAGVSQTPSNKVTEKGKYVELRCDPISGHTALYWYRQSLGQGPEFLIYFQGTGAADDSGLPNDRFFAVRPEGSVSTLKIQRTERGDSAVYLCASSSLGLAGEETQYFGPGTRLLVL.